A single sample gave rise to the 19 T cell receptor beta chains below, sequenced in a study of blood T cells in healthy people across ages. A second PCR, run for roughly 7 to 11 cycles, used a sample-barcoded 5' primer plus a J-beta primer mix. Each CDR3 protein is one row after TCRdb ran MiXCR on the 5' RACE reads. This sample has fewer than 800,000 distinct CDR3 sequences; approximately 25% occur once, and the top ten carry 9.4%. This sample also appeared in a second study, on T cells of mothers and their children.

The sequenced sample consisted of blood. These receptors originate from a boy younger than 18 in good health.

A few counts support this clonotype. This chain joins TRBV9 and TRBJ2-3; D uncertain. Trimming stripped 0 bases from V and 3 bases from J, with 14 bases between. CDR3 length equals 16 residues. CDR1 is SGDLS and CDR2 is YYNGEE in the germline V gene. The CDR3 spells CASSVGADDSTDTQYF. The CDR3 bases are TGTGCCAGCAGCGTAGGGGCAGACGATAGTACAGATACGCAGTATTTT.

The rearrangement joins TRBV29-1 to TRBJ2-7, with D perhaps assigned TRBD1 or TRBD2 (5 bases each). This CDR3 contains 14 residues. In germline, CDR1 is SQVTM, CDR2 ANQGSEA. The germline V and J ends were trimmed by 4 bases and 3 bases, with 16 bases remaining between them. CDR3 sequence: CSVGVNRDGYEQYF. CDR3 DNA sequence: TGCAGCGTTGGAGTGAACCGGGACGGCTACGAGCAGTACTTC.

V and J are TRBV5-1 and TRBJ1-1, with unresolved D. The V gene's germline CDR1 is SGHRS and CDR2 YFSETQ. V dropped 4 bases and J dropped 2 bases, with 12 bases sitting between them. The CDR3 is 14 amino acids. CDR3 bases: TGCGCCAGCAGCAGGACTGACTTTAACACTGAAGCTTTCTTT. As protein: CASSRTDFNTEAFF.

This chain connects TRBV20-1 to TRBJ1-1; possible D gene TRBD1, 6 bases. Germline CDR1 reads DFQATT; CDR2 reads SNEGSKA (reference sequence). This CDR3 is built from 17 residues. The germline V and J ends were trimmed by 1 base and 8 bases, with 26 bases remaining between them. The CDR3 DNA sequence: TGCAGTGCTAGAGCCAGCGGGGGGCGAGCGGATTCATGGGAAGCTTTCTTT. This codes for CSARASGGRADSWEAFF.

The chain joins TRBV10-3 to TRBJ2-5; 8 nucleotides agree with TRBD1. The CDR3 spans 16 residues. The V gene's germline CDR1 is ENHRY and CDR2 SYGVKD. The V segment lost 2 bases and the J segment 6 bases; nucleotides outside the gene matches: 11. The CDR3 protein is CAISEHLETGEKTQYF. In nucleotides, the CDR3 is TGTGCCATCAGTGAGCACTTGGAGACAGGGGAAAAGACCCAGTACTTC.

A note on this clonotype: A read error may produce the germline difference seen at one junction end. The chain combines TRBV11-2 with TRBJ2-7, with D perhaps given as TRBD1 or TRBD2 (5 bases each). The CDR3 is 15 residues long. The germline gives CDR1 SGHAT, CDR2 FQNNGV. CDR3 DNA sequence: TGTGCCAGCAGCTTAGGGGGGACCGTTGCCTACGAGCGGTACTTC. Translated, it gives CASSLGGTVAYERYF.

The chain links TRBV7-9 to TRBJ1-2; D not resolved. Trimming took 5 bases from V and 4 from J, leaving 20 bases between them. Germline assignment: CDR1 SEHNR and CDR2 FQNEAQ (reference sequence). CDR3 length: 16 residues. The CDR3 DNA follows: TGTGCCAGCAGCGCCCGGGTTAGAAACCAATCCTATGGCTACACCTTC. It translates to CASSARVRNQSYGYTF.

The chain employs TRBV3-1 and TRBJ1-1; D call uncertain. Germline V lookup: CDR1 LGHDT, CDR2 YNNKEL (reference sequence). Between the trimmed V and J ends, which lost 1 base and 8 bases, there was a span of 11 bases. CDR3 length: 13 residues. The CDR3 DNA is TGTGCCAGCAGCCAAGCTCTACACCTGGAAGCTTTCTTT. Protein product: CASSQALHLEAFF. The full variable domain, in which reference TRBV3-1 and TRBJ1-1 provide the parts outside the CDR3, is DTAVSQTPKYLVTQMGNDKSIKCEQNLGHDTMYWYKQDSKKFLKIMFSYNNKELIINETVPNRFSPKSPDKAHLNLHINSLELGDSAVYFCASSQALHLEAFFGQGTRLTVV.

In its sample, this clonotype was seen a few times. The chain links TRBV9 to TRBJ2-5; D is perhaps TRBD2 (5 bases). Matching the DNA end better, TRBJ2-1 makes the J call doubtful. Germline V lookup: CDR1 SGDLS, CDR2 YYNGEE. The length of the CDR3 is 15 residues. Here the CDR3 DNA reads TGTGCCAGCAGCGTAGAGGCCGCGGGTCACGGACAGCAGTTCTTC. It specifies CASSVEAAGHGQQFF.

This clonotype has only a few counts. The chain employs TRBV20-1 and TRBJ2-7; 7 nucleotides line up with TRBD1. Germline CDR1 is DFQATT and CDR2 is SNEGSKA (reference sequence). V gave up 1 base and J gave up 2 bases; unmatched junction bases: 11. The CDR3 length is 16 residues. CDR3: CSARARIRDSPYEQYF. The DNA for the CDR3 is TGCAGTGCTAGAGCCCGCATCCGGGACAGCCCCTACGAGCAGTACTTC.

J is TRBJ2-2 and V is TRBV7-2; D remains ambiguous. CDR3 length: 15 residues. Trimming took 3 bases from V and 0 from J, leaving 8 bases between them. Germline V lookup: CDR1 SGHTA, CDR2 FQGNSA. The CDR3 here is CASSLIGTNTGELFF. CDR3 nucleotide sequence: TGTGCCAGCAGCTTGATTGGCACGAACACCGGGGAGCTGTTTTTT.

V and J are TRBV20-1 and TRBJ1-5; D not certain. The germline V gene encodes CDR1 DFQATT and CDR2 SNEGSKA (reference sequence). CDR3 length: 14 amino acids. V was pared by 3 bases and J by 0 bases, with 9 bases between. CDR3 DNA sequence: TGCAGTGCTAGGTATCCGTTTAGCAATCAGCCCCAGCATTTT. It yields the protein CSARYPFSNQPQHF.

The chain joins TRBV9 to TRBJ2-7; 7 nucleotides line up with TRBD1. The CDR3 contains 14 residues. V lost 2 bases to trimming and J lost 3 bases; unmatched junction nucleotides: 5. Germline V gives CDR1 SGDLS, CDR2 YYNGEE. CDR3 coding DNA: TGTGCCAGCAGCGTCCATACAGGGGACTACGAGCAGTACTTC. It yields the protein CASSVHTGDYEQYF.

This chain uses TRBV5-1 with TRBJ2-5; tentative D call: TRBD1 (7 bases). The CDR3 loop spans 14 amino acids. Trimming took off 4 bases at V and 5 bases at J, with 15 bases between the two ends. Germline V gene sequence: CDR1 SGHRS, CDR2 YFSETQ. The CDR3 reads CASSLDRAGETQYF. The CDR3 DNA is TGCGCCAGCAGCCTCGACAGGGCGGGGGAGACCCAGTACTTC.

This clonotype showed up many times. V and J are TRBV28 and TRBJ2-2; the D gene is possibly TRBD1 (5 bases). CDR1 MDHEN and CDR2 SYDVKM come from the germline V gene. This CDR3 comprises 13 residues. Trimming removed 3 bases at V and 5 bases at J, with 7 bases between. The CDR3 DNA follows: TGTGCCAGCAGTTTTCAGGGTACCGGGGAGCTGTTTTTT. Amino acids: CASSFQGTGELFF.

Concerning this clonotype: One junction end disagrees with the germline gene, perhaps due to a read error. DNA for the CDR3: TGCAGTGCTAGCCAACCCGGGACCACTATACGGGGTTTC. It codes for CSASQPGTTIRGF. This chain links TRBV20-1 with TRBJ2-4; the D gene could be TRBD1 or TRBD2 (5 bases each). The germline CDR1 and CDR2 sequences are DFQATT and SNEGSKA (reference sequence). The CDR3 is 13 amino acids.

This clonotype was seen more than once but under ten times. CDR3 DNA: TGTGCCAGCAGCAAAAGGTACCAGGGCCCAGATACGCAGTATTTT. Translated: CASSKRYQGPDTQYF. The V and J genes are TRBV21-1 and TRBJ2-3. TRBV21-1 is classified as a pseudogene. CDR3 length equals 15 residues.

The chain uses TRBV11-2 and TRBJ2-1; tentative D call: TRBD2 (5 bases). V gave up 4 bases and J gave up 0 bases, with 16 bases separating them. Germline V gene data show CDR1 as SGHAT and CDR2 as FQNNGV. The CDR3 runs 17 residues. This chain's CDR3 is CASSSGVRRHSYNEQFF. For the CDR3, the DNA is TGTGCCAGCAGCTCCGGGGTGCGGCGCCACTCCTACAATGAGCAGTTCTTC. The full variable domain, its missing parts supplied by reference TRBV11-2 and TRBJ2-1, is EAGVAQSPRYKIIEKRQSVAFWCNPISGHATLYWYQQILGQGPKLLIQFQNNGVVDDSQLPKDRFSAERLKGVDSTLKIQPAKLEDSAVYLCASSSGVRRHSYNEQFFGPGTRLTVL.

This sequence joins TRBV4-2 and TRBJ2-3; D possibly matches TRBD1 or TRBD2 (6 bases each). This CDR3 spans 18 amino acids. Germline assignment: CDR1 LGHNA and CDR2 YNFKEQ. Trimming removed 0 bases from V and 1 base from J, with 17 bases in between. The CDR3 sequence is CASSQDLAGGLGTDTQYF. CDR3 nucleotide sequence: TGTGCCAGCAGCCAAGATCTAGCTGGGGGGCTTGGCACAGATACGCAGTATTTT.